Detailed here is one TCR beta chain. The target antigen is unknown. Germline loops: CDR1 SEHNR, CDR2 FQNEAQ (reference sequence). This CDR3 contains 16 residues. J gave up 1 base and V 5 bases, and 10 bases lay outside the gene matches. The method was immunoSEQ multiplex PCR; TCRdb's version includes in-frame clones alone and lacks a portion of them. The sample comprises roughly 60,000 clones, approximately 90% of which are singletons, and 1% to 1.5% rests with the top ten. The sample comes from a study of cytomegalovirus exposure and HLA in healthy donors. On the study more broadly: The 120 or so validation repertoires used a platform that matched the one used for the approximately 670 first-cohort repertoires, as a later analysis reported. Study-level findings and limits: Cytomegalovirus-associated TCR beta chains were listed, numbering more than 150.

The origin of this receptor is a woman between 18 and 29 years old in good health and CMV-seronegative. The V gene is TRBV7-9, the J gene TRBJ2-7, with 8 bases fitting TRBD2. The specimen sequenced was PBMCs. CDR3 nucleotide sequence: TGTGCCAGCAGCCGAAGTAGCGGGACCACTTCCTACGAGCAGTACTTC. Translating gives CASSRSSGTTSYEQYF.